This T cell receptor (beta chain) came from a study of cytomegalovirus exposure and HLA in healthy donors. About the study: Around 80 million unique TCR sequences came from HLA-typed donors in an early release.

Regarding the study as a whole: As a later analysis revealed, most CMV-associated TCR beta chains appeared HLA-restricted.

Absent from the records is this donor's CMV serostatus. Regarding this clone: Its specificity is not known.

PCR employed 60 Vbeta and 13 Jbeta primers. Clones were sequenced by immunoSEQ multiplex PCR, and TCRdb holds only the in-frame ones, with some missing. The top ten clones hold about 4.4% of a sample with roughly 150,000 clones, roughly 75% of them seen once. The receptor was derived from a man aged 30 to 45 in good health. The sample consisted of PBMCs.

CDR3 sequence reads: CASSLRGGSNGYTF. The CDR3 bases are TGTGCCAGCAGCTTAAGGGGGGGAAGTAATGGCTACACCTTC. The chain uses TRBV7-3 and TRBJ1-2, with D maybe TRBD1 (5 bases). Germline V gene lookup returns CDR1 SGHTA and CDR2 FQGTGA. The CDR3 extends over 14 amino acids. The V gene lost 1 base and the J gene lost 6 bases, with 12 bases spanning the gap.